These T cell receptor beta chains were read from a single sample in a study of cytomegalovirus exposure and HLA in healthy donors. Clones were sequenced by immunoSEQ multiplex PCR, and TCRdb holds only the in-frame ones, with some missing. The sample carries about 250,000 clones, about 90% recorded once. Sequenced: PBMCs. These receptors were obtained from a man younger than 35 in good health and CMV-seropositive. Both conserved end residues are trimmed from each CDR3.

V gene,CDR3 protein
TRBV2,ASSEGPENTGELF
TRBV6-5,ASSYGASDQPQH
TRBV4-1,ASSRDRQSPYEQY
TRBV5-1,ASSLAQGPVSGANVLT
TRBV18,ASSSDGRETQY
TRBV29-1,SVELAGGPSDTQY
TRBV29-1,SVEGPNHYGYT
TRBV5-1,ASSPGANTGELF
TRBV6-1,ASSVGSGSSYEQY
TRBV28,AGSTVGKGKKDGYT